The clone carrying this T cell receptor beta chain was detected many times. The data originate from a study of glioma-infiltrating T cells. Trimming removed 8 bases from V and 5 bases from J; junction bases left unmatched: 5. Looked up from germline, CDR1 is SQVTM and CDR2 is ANQGSEA. The CDR3 is made up of 12 amino acids. TCR alpha and beta CDR3 regions were amplified from RNA using iRepertoire nested multiplex PCR. TCRdb redid the calling of the multiplex PCR reads with MiXCR, one entry per CDR3 protein. The data contain approximately 190,000 distinct CDR3 sequences, 32% of them singletons. The sequence was obtained from a human donor with low-grade glioma or glioblastoma, undergoing nonglioma brain surgery, or in good health (not recorded which). The source material was glioma tissue, nonneoplastic brain tissue, or PBMCs (not recorded which). This sequence joins TRBV29-1 and TRBJ2-3; 9 bases align to TRBD1. The CDR3 DNA is TGCAGCATAGGACAGGGGAAAGATACGCAGTATTTT. Translating it yields CSIGQGKDTQYF.